A selection of T cell receptor beta chains follows, all from one sample in a study of blood T cell repertoires in COVID-19. Sequencing used immunoSEQ multiplex PCR; TCRdb keeps in-frame clones, though not all of them. The sample lists 250,000 to 300,000 clones, about nine tenths occurring once. Sequenced input: PBMCs or T cells enriched from blood (not recorded which). The receptors were sampled from a woman aged 25 to 39 who had recovered from COVID-19. Both conserved end residues are trimmed from each CDR3. Fields, in order: V gene, J gene, CDR3 protein.

>TRBV7-9|TRBJ2-1
ASSFGGSNEQF
>TRBV28|TRBJ1-1
AIRTGNTEAF
>TRBV3-1/TRBV3-2|TRBJ1-3
ASSTGGARNTIY
>TRBV27|TRBJ1-3
ASSSNRAGNTIY
>TRBV11-2|TRBJ2-7
ASSLDLRRQGVHEQY
>TRBV30|TRBJ1-6
AWSTGTISYNSPLH
>TRBV7-6|TRBJ2-1
ASSLGTSGYNEQF
>TRBV7-2|TRBJ2-1
ASASGAGSYNEQF
>TRBV15|TRBJ2-1
ATSRDRDSYNEQF
>TRBV5-1|TRBJ2-3
ASSLSSGSVTTQY
>TRBV15|TRBJ1-3
ATSRGTASGNTIY
>TRBV30|TRBJ1-2
AWSVGAQGSYGYT
>TRBV27|TRBJ1-5
ATADRGGNQPQH
>TRBV5-1|TRBJ1-5
ASSLDRGGNQPQH
>TRBV27|TRBJ1-2
ASSLRQDNYGYT
>TRBV4-2|TRBJ2-2
ASSRLGAGGPVELF
>TRBV9|TRBJ1-1
ASSVAGAHSNTEAF
>TRBV28|TRBJ2-7
ASSPSTSGREGEQY
>TRBV28|TRBJ2-2
ASSVGLYYTGELF
>TRBV30|TRBJ2-1
AWSRTSGEQF
>TRBV5-1|TRBJ1-4
ASRDRESEKLF
>TRBV5-1|TRBJ1-4
ASSVTGEMFEKLF
>TRBV30|TRBJ2-7
AWSDGTGVYLRYEQY
>TRBV14|TRBJ2-1
ASSPVTGLGSYEQF
>TRBV7-6|TRBJ2-1
ASSQLAGTYNEQF
>TRBV4-2|TRBJ1-6
ASSQDRRTLVLH
>TRBV28|TRBJ2-7
ASSSREAGGRDEQY
>TRBV6-2/TRBV6-3|TRBJ2-2
ASSWRDNGELF
>TRBV12-1|TRBJ2-1
ASSFLTHNSDEQF
>TRBV2|TRBJ2-5
ASSRDTQGTQY
>TRBV5-1|TRBJ2-7
ASSLTSGDEQY
>TRBV6-2/TRBV6-3|TRBJ2-3
ASSYDYPPSDTQY
>TRBV7-3|TRBJ1-1
ASSLFRGSAEAF
>TRBV7-3|TRBJ2-3
ASSPVGGYTDTQY
>TRBV5-5|TRBJ1-1
ASSLGGSGRGEAF
>TRBV9|TRBJ1-2
ASSVAPREDAGYT
>TRBV28|TRBJ1-1
ASSPRTGGWSTEAF
>TRBV2|TRBJ1-5
ASSEALGRGGYSNQPQH
>TRBV18|TRBJ1-1
ASSERGQSEAF
>TRBV5-1|TRBJ1-1
ASSLEAARGAEAF
>TRBV28|TRBJ1-2
ASGPGGTRGYT
>TRBV20-1|TRBJ2-5
SASPGALMRVGTQY
>TRBV18|TRBJ2-5
ASSRKQGAMETQY
>TRBV3-1/TRBV3-2|TRBJ2-1
ASSQGLAGGYNEQF
>TRBV5-1|TRBJ2-1
ASSLEGVRGSYNEQF
>TRBV9|TRBJ2-2
ASSVGPGTGGVTGELF